The 11 T cell receptor beta chains given below trace back to one sample, sequenced in a study of T cells in women clearing cervical HPV infection. Assay: immunoSEQ multiplex PCR; the TCRdb copy retains only in-frame clones and omits some. Found here are about 32,000 clones; the top ten clones hold around 7%. Sequencing input: blood buffy coat. The receptors were gathered from a woman between 18 and 69 years old with a cervical HPV16 infection that either progressed to CIN3+ or cleared (not recorded which).

A remark on this clone: Coverage ceases 3 residues before the CDR3 finishes, and the germline J gene fills in the end. V and J are TRBV20-1 and TRBJ2-7, with TRBD2 identical over 11 bases. The CDR3 is made up of 17 amino acids. Germline assignment: CDR1 DFQATT and CDR2 SNEGSKA (reference sequence). With V trimmed by 0 bases and J by 5 bases, 12 bases remained unmatched. The sequenced CDR3 bases are TGCAGTGCTAGAGATTTCGGGAAGGGACTAGCGGTAGACGAG. This translates into CSARDFGKGLAVDE. The CDR3 as a whole reads CSARDFGKGLAVDEQYF.

For this clone: The read comes to an end 3 residues before the CDR3 does, leaving the germline J gene to fill in the end. The chain uses TRBV12-3 or TRBV12-4 and TRBJ1-4; no reliable D call. There are 14 residues in the CDR3. V dropped 7 bases and J dropped 6 bases, with 15 bases sitting between them. The part of the CDR3 DNA that was read is TGTGCCAGCATCACAGTCAGGCCAGATGAAAAA. It encodes CASITVRPDEK. The CDR3 as a whole reads CASITVRPDEKLFF.

A note on this clone: Read coverage stops 3 residues before the CDR3 terminus; the germline J gene supplies the remainder. The chain carries TRBV5-1 and TRBJ1-4; D possibly corresponds to TRBD1 (5 bases). The V gene lost 0 bases and the J gene lost 1 base, with 10 bases spanning the gap. CDR3 length: 16 residues. CDR1 is SGHRS and CDR2 is YFSETQ in the germline V gene. CDR3 in amino acids: CASSLVSGVTNEKLFF. The CDR3 bases that were read are TGCGCCAGCAGCTTGGTATCGGGGGTAACTAATGAAAAA.

On this clone: With the read ending 3 residues before the CDR3 end, the germline J gene is used to fill in that end. The genes are TRBV5-1 and TRBJ2-7; D not resolved. CDR1 is SGHRS and CDR2 is YFSETQ in the germline V gene. The ends were cut back, 4 bases at V and 1 base at J, with 15 bases in the middle. CDR3 length equals 15 residues. The CDR3 DNA, read in part, is TGCGCCAGCAGCCTTATCAAGGGTAAATCCTACGAG. Residues: CASSLIKGKSYE. The entire CDR3 protein reads CASSLIKGKSYEQYF.

In regard to this clone: The observed sequence ends 3 residues before the CDR3 terminus, with the missing tail filled in from the germline J gene. This chain uses TRBV7-8 with TRBJ2-3, with 10 nucleotides matching TRBD2. V was pared by 6 bases and J by 5 bases, with 5 bases of the junction left unmatched. This CDR3 region has 14 residues. The germline V gene has CDR1 SGHVS and CDR2 FQNEAQ. CDR3 bases read: TGTGCCAGCAGTCTAGCGGGGGATATAGATACG. Residues: CASSLAGDIDT. The complete CDR3 protein is CASSLAGDIDTQYF.

CDR3 amino acids: CSATWTRILDEQFF. The CDR3 bases that were read are TGCAGTGCTACTTGGACTAGAATTCTTGATGAG. The V call is TRBV20-1, the J call TRBJ2-1, with 7 bases that match TRBD2. Coverage ceases 3 residues before the CDR3 finishes, and the germline J gene fills in the end. The CDR3 is 14 amino acids. CDR1 is DFQATT, CDR2 SNEGSKA, per germline (reference sequence). Unmatched junction bases numbered 11, after V lost 4 bases and J lost 8 bases.

In the case of this clone: The read ends 3 residues before the CDR3 terminus; that terminus is restored from the germline J gene. The V and J genes are TRBV6-4 and TRBJ2-3, with TRBD2 matching over 11 bases. Germline assignment: CDR1 MRHNA and CDR2 SNTAGT. This CDR3 is 16 amino acids long. V trimming: 3 bases; J trimming: 6 bases; junction bases outside the gene matches: 8. The CDR3 sequence: CASSEASGGSADTQYF. The DNA read from the CDR3 is TGTGCCAGCAGTGAGGCTAGCGGGGGGTCCGCGGATACG.

Note on this clone: Read data end 3 residues before the CDR3 end; the end is taken from the germline J gene. The chain couples TRBV18 to TRBJ2-7; 10 nucleotides line up with TRBD1. The ends lost 6 bases at V and 5 bases at J; junction bases unmatched: 19. The CDR3 length is 18 residues. CDR1 and CDR2 from the germline V gene are KGHSH and LQKENI. The sequenced part of the CDR3 DNA is TGTGCCAGCTCCCCCCCCGCCGTGTCTGGGGACAGGGGACACGAG. Its protein product is CASSPPAVSGDRGHE. The full CDR3 is CASSPPAVSGDRGHEQYF.

A word on this clone: The read ends 3 residues early relative to the CDR3; the germline J gene fills the gap. J is TRBJ2-7 and V is TRBV20-1; maybe TRBD2 (5 bases). This CDR3 spans 14 amino acids. CDR1 and CDR2 (germline): DFQATT, SNEGSKA (reference sequence). Trimming left V 3 bases short and J 4 bases short, with 16 bases between. The CDR3 bases that were read are TGCAGTGCTAGTATGCTCGGGGTCGGGTACGAG. As protein: CSASMLGVGYE. The CDR3, in full, reads CSASMLGVGYEQYF.

As concerns this clone: With the read ending 3 residues before the CDR3 end, the germline J gene is used to fill in that end. This rearrangement joins TRBV19 to TRBJ2-1, with D maybe TRBD1 (8 bases). V was trimmed by 6 bases and J by 6 bases, leaving 18 bases between them. Germline lookup yields CDR1 LNHDA and CDR2 SQIVND (reference sequence). The CDR3 contains 15 residues. The CDR3 loop reads CASRAVQGGVNEQFF. Partial CDR3 DNA: TGTGCCAGTAGGGCAGTACAGGGGGGGGTCAATGAG.

Remarks on this clone: The DNA ends 3 residues before the CDR3 does, and the rest of the CDR3 is filled in from the germline J gene. This rearrangement joins TRBV6-2 or TRBV6-3 to TRBJ2-3; 9 bases are a match to TRBD2. Per germline, CDR1 MNHEY and CDR2 SVGEGT. V shed 7 bases and J 2 bases; nucleotides not matched to a gene: 13. This CDR3 is built from 17 residues. This chain's CDR3 is CASMTYQRGVNTDTQYF. CDR3 DNA (partial): TGTGCCAGCATGACGTACCAGCGGGGGGTAAACACAGATACG.